The 3 T cell receptor beta chains reported below all come from one sample, sequenced in a study of blood T cell repertoires in COVID-19. Assay: immunoSEQ multiplex PCR; the TCRdb copy retains only in-frame clones and omits some. The sample lists approximately 300,000 clones; 65% to 90% were seen once. What was sequenced was PBMCs or T cells enriched from blood (not recorded which). Receptor source: a man younger than 45 who had recovered from COVID-19.

V usage is TRBV5-5 and J usage is TRBJ2-5; 7 positions agree with TRBD2. Germline lookup yields CDR1 SGHKS and CDR2 YYEKEE (reference sequence). This CDR3 has 17 residues. Unmatched junction bases numbered 12, after V lost 0 bases and J lost 4 bases. CDR3 nucleotide sequence: TGTGCCAGCAGCTTGGTAGGGCGGGGGATCGTTTCAGAGACCCAGTACTTC. Protein: CASSLVGRGIVSETQYF.

Note on this clone: Other nucleotide sequences from this sample produce the same CDR3. The rearrangement uses TRBV18 and TRBJ2-7, with TRBD1 matching over 7 bases. Losses at the gene ends were 3 bases for V and 2 bases for J; bases not matched to a gene: 1. Germline V gives CDR1 KGHSH, CDR2 LQKENI. This CDR3 region has 13 residues. The CDR3 here is CASSPQGAYEQYF. CDR3 nucleotides: TGTGCCAGCTCACCCCAGGGGGCCTACGAGCAGTACTTC.

The rearrangement uses TRBV7-9 and TRBJ2-1, with TRBD2 matching over 11 bases. The germline V gene has CDR1 SEHNR and CDR2 FQNEAQ (reference sequence). CDR3 length: 15 residues. The CDR3, as DNA: TGTGCGACAAGGGGGACTAGCGGAGGGGGCAATGAGCAGTTCTTC. Translated: CATRGTSGGGNEQFF.